A selection of T cell receptor beta chains follows, all from one sample in a study of cytomegalovirus exposure and HLA in healthy donors. Measured with immunoSEQ multiplex PCR; TCRdb has only the in-frame clones, and not every one. Counted here are around 150,000 clones, approximately 70% occurring once; the ten biggest clones make up around 7%. Sequenced material: PBMCs. The receptors come from a man between 35 and 55 years old in good health and CMV-seropositive. The CDR3 runs from the conserved cysteine through the conserved F or W. Fields, in order: D gene, clone size, V gene, J gene, CDR3 protein, CDR3 DNA. The D gene is left open where the match is weak. Clone size appears in some rows only: once, few, many, or a class for an expanded clone.

>TRBD2|-|TRBV6-1|TRBJ2-5
CASSAGGQETQYF
TGTGCCAGCAGTGCGGGGGGGCAAGAGACCCAGTACTTC
>-|-|TRBV6-5|TRBJ2-7
CASSLTPRASYEQYF
TGTGCCAGCAGCCTCACTCCGAGAGCCTCCTACGAGCAGTACTTC
>-|-|TRBV7-3|TRBJ2-3
CASSSYRDMGTDTQYF
TGTGCCAGCAGCTCATACCGGGACATGGGCACAGATACGCAGTATTTT
>-|-|TRBV6-6|TRBJ1-4
CASTPGGRANEKLFF
TGTGCCAGCACCCCCGGCGGGAGGGCTAATGAAAAACTGTTTTTT
>-|-|TRBV18|TRBJ2-7
CASSPGAGSSYEQYF
TGTGCCAGCTCACCGGGAGCGGGCAGCTCCTACGAGCAGTACTTC
>-|few|TRBV27|TRBJ1-2
CASRASGTSYGYTF
TGTGCCAGCAGGGCTTCCGGGACATCGTATGGCTACACCTTC
>TRBD2|-|TRBV6-1|TRBJ2-7
CASSEGLAGTYEQYF
TGTGCCAGCAGTGAGGGACTAGCGGGGACCTACGAGCAGTACTTC
>TRBD1|once|TRBV29-1|TRBJ2-7
CSVEVQGAGEQYF
TGCAGCGTTGAAGTACAGGGGGCGGGCGAGCAGTACTTC
>TRBD2|-|TRBV19|TRBJ2-5
CASSIGGDETQYF
TGTGCCAGTAGTATTGGGGGGGATGAGACCCAGTACTTC
>-|few|TRBV5-6|TRBJ1-1
CASSSPIRATGTEAFF
TGTGCCAGCAGCTCCCCTATCCGTGCTACCGGGACTGAAGCTTTCTTT
>TRBD1|-|TRBV5-4|TRBJ1-2
CASSLEWTGQRGYTF
TGTGCCAGCAGCTTGGAATGGACAGGGCAACGTGGCTACACCTTC
>-|-|TRBV2|TRBJ1-2
CASSEEDFTPHGYTF
TGTGCCAGCAGTGAAGAGGACTTTACTCCCCATGGCTACACCTTC
>-|-|TRBV27|TRBJ2-3
CASSQTPVYTDTQYF
TGTGCCAGCAGTCAAACTCCGGTTTACACAGATACGCAGTATTTT
>TRBD1|once|TRBV11-2|TRBJ1-1
CASSSTGQTEAFF
TGTGCCAGCAGCTCGACAGGGCAGACTGAAGCTTTCTTT
>TRBD1|-|TRBV15|TRBJ2-7
CATSRGQNSYEQYF
TGTGCCACCAGCAGGGGACAGAACTCCTACGAGCAGTACTTC
>-|-|TRBV7-9|TRBJ2-3
CASSFGQITDTQYF
TGTGCCAGCAGCTTCGGACAGATCACAGATACGCAGTATTTT
>-|-|TRBV6-5|TRBJ2-2
CASSYRGGAGTGELFF
TGTGCCAGCAGTTACCGTGGGGGTGCGGGGACCGGGGAGCTGTTTTTT
>TRBD1|-|TRBV5-4|TRBJ1-1
CASSPGGRTGQSEAFF
TGTGCCAGCAGCCCCGGGGGTAGGACAGGGCAGAGTGAAGCTTTCTTT